The 8 T cell receptor beta chains in this list originate from one sample, sequenced in a study of vaccination effects on CD4 cells after COVID-19. Their target antigens are unknown. Some clones are missing from TCRdb's copy, which holds only in-frame ones; the method was immunoSEQ multiplex PCR. The repertoire holds 30,000 to 40,000 clones, over 60% seen once, with 30% to 40% in the top ten. Expansion with viral peptide pools was applied to antigen-specific CD4+ T cells by the ViraFEST assay prior to sequencing. At the end of about 10 days of culture, CD4+ T cells were isolated. The individual was infected with SARS-CoV-2 between March and December 2020, as confirmed by PCR. The starting material was CD4+ T cells from PBMCs cultured with a peptide pool, obtained before COVID-19 vaccination. These TCRs come from a human donor who had a prior SARS-CoV-2 infection.

The gene calls are TRBV2 and TRBJ1-4, with a weak D call TRBD1 (6 bases). The V end lost 6 bases, the J end lost 5 bases, and 16 bases lay between the germline ends. CDR3 size: 15 residues. The germline V gene encodes CDR1 SNHLY and CDR2 FYNNEI. CDR3 loop: CASRVRGQGNEKLFF. The CDR3 DNA is TGTGCCAGCAGGGTTAGGGGACAAGGGAATGAAAAACTGTTTTTT.

This clone was counted between two and nine times. The V call is TRBV29-1, the J call TRBJ2-7, with D perhaps assigned TRBD1 or TRBD2 (5 bases each). Germline V lookup: CDR1 SQVTM, CDR2 ANQGSEA. V shed 4 bases and J shed 0 bases, with 7 bases lying between them. The CDR3 sequence is 12 residues long. CDR3 sequence: CSVGDVSYEQYF. The CDR3 DNA follows: TGCAGCGTTGGGGACGTCTCCTACGAGCAGTACTTC.

The J gene is TRBJ1-3, the V gene TRBV12-3 or TRBV12-4; the D is unclear. With 4 bases removed from V and 5 bases from J, the gap between germline ends came to 6 bases. The CDR3 has 12 residues. The CDR3 DNA sequence: TGTGCCAGCAGTTCCGACCGAAACACCATATATTTT. This sequence encodes CASSSDRNTIYF.

The genes are TRBV13 and TRBJ2-4; D is possibly TRBD1 (5 bases). CDR3 length equals 17 residues. V was clipped by 5 bases and J by 3 bases, with 20 bases between them. Germline V lookup: CDR1 PRHDT, CDR2 FYEKMQ (reference sequence). CDR3 residues: CASSRSRTTQGKNIQYF. The CDR3 DNA is TGTGCCAGCAGCAGAAGTCGGACAACCCAGGGCAAAAACATTCAGTACTTC. The whole variable domain, filled in from reference TRBV13 and TRBJ2-4, reads AAGVIQSPRHLIKEKRETATLKCYPIPRHDTVYWYQQGPGQDPQFLISFYEKMQSDKGSIPDRFSAQQFSDYHSELNMSSLELGDSALYFCASSRSRTTQGKNIQYFGAGTRLSVL.

This sequence joins TRBV11-1 and TRBJ2-1, with D unclear. Germline V gives CDR1 SGHAT, CDR2 FQDESV (reference sequence). V gave up 4 bases and J gave up 2 bases, with 6 bases separating them. The CDR3 contains 13 residues. CDR3 region: CASSSSTYNEQFF. CDR3 DNA sequence: TGTGCCAGCAGCTCCAGTACCTACAATGAGCAGTTCTTC.

This clone showed up just a few times. The J gene is TRBJ1-2, the V gene TRBV18, with TRBD1 identical over 8 bases. The germline V gene has CDR1 KGHSH and CDR2 LQKENI. V was clipped by 4 bases and J by 8 bases; unmatched bases: 9. The CDR3 is 14 residues long. This CDR3 is CASSRLPGGDGYTF. The CDR3 nucleotides are TGTGCCAGCTCACGCTTACCAGGGGGCGACGGCTACACCTTC.

In this sample, this clone turned up a few times. V is TRBV6-5 and J is TRBJ2-1; 9 nucleotides line up with TRBD1. The germline CDR1 and CDR2 sequences are MNHEY and SVGAGI. V dropped 6 bases and J dropped 9; count of bases not matched to a gene: 6. The CDR3 totals 13 residues. CDR3 amino acids: CASSSGTGREQFF. CDR3 in DNA: TGTGCCAGCAGCTCCGGGACAGGGCGTGAGCAGTTCTTC.

Only a few counts were recorded for this clone. This chain links TRBV5-4 with TRBJ1-2; D gene ambiguous. V lost 0 bases and J lost 7, with 10 bases in between. The CDR3 extends over 13 amino acids. CDR1 is SGHNT, CDR2 YYREEE, per germline (reference sequence). CDR3 DNA sequence: TGTGCCAGCAGCTTGGGGGAGGGAGGTGGCTACACCTTC. It yields the protein CASSLGEGGGYTF.